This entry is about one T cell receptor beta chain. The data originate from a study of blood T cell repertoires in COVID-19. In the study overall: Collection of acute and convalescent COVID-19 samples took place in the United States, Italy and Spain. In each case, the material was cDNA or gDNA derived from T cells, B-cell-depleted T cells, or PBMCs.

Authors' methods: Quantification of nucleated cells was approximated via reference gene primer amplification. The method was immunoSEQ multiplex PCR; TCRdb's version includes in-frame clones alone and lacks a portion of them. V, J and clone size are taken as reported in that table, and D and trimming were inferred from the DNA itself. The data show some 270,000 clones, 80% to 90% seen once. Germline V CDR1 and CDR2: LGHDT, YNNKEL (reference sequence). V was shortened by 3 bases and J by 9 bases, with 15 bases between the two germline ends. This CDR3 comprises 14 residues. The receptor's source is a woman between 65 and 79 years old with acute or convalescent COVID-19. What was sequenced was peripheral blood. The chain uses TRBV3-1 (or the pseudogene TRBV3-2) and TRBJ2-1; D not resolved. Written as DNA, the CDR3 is TGTGCCAGCAGCCAGGGCCCGGCGTCAGGTGAGCAGTTCTTC. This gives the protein CASSQGPASGEQFF.